These T cell receptor beta chains were read from a single sample in a study of vaccination and CD4 T cells after COVID-19. TCRdb reprocessed the PCR reads via MiXCR and lists one record per CDR3 protein. The sample lists some 16,000 distinct CDR3 sequences, around 47% occurring once. These receptors have no known antigen. The sequencing here drew on CD4+ T cells from blood, cultured in vitro, taken after SARS-CoV-2 vaccination. These receptors all stem from a human donor who had recovered from COVID-19. Both conserved end residues are part of each CDR3. Fields, in order: clone size, V gene, D gene, J gene, CDR3 DNA, CDR3 protein. The D gene is left open where the match is weak. Size is stated for part of the rows, as once, few or many counts, or as a class when the clone is expanded.

few	TRBV20-1	-	TRBJ2-4	TGCAGTGCTAGAGGTCGGAGCGGGAAAAACATTCAGTACTTC	CSARGRSGKNIQYF
few	TRBV7-6	-	TRBJ2-7	TGTGCCAGCAGCTTAAGTTCGGCGGGATCTGGAAACGAGCAGTACTTC	CASSLSSAGSGNEQYF
-	TRBV20-1	TRBD1	TRBJ1-3	TGCAGTGCTCCGGACAGGGGGGTTTCTGGAAACACCATATATTTT	CSAPDRGVSGNTIYF
-	TRBV10-3	-	TRBJ1-1	TGTGCCATCAGAGAGTCGAATCGACAGGCGAATGAAGCTTTCTTT	CAIRESNRQANEAFF
-	TRBV28	-	TRBJ1-5	TGTGCCACCTATAGGCAGCCCAATCAGCCCCAGCATTTT	CATYRQPNQPQHF
once	TRBV6-2/TRBV6-3	-	TRBJ2-7	TGTGCCAGCAGATCATTGCGAGAAGGAGACTACGAGCAGTACTTC	CASRSLREGDYEQYF
-	TRBV10-3	-	TRBJ1-6	TGTGCCATCAGTAGACAGAGAGGACATAATTCACCCCTCCACTTT	CAISRQRGHNSPLHF
-	TRBV7-9	-	TRBJ1-6	TGTGCCAGCAGCTTATCCCCGGGATCAAATTCACCCCTCCACTTT	CASSLSPGSNSPLHF
-	TRBV27	-	TRBJ1-6	TGTGCCAGCAGTTACCGGGGTCTCAATTCACCCCTCCACTTT	CASSYRGLNSPLHF
-	TRBV6-1	-	TRBJ1-1	TGTGCCAGCAAACAGGAGATAGGCACTGAAGCTTTCTTT	CASKQEIGTEAFF
few	TRBV5-3	-	TRBJ2-7	TGTGCCAGAAGCCTGGGCCCAGGGCAGGCCTACGAGCAGTACTTC	CARSLGPGQAYEQYF
few	TRBV7-9	-	TRBJ2-5	TGTGCCAGCAGCTTAGAGTCAGGGCAGACCCAGTACTTC	CASSLESGQTQYF